These 25 T cell receptor beta chains originate from one sample sequenced in a study of T cell responses to AZD1222 COVID-19 vaccine. TCRdb's copy holds only in-frame clones and misses some; the assay was immunoSEQ multiplex PCR. This table has around 130,000 clones, over 90% appearing once. The material sequenced was peripheral blood, taken on day 0 of AZD1222 vaccination. All receptors derive from an adult in good health.

The DNA for the CDR3 is TGTGCCAGCAGCCGTATCGGCCAGGGCATGCCACGAGGCTACACCTTC. Its protein product is CASSRIGQGMPRGYTF. The chain links TRBV7-2 to TRBJ1-2; TRBD1 is a possible D gene (5 bases). Trimming removed 5 bases at V and 8 bases at J, with 24 bases between. Looked up from germline, CDR1 is SGHTA and CDR2 is FQGNSA. The CDR3 is made up of 16 amino acids.

This clone was counted a single time. This CDR3 is CSAQEYEQLSYNEQFF. The CDR3, as DNA: TGCAGCGCCCAGGAGTACGAACAGCTCTCCTACAATGAGCAGTTCTTC. This sequence joins TRBV29-1 and TRBJ2-1; the D is unclear. The CDR3 has 16 amino acids. V lost 7 bases and J lost 0, with 19 bases in between. Per germline, CDR1 SQVTM and CDR2 ANQGSEA.

The gene calls are TRBV10-3 and TRBJ2-3; D is tentatively TRBD1 or TRBD2 (6 bases each). The CDR3 totals 15 residues. Between the trimmed V and J ends, which lost 3 bases and 3 bases, there was a span of 13 bases. Germline lookup yields CDR1 ENHRY and CDR2 SYGVKD. The CDR3 DNA is TGTGCCATCAGTGAAAGGGGGGCTGATACAGATACGCAGTATTTT. Translation gives CAISERGADTDTQYF.

This chain links TRBV3-1 (or the pseudogene TRBV3-2) with TRBJ2-5, with D unclear. This CDR3 has 15 amino acids. CDR1 LGHDT and CDR2 YNNKEL come from the germline V gene (reference sequence). With 6 bases removed from V and 0 bases from J, the gap between germline ends came to 14 bases. As DNA, the CDR3 is TGTGCCAGCAGAGTGCCGGAGAGGTACCAAGAGACCCAGTACTTC. This codes for CASRVPERYQETQYF.

The J gene is TRBJ2-1, the V gene TRBV5-1; D gene uncertain. The CDR3 length is 17 residues. The ends were cut back, 3 bases at V and 7 bases at J, with 23 bases in the middle. Germline lookup yields CDR1 SGHRS and CDR2 YFSETQ. This chain's CDR3 is CASSSAVRTPLVNEQFF. DNA for the CDR3: TGCGCCAGCAGCTCGGCGGTCAGGACGCCATTGGTGAATGAGCAGTTCTTC.

The rearrangement uses TRBV5-1 and TRBJ1-1; the D gene is possibly TRBD1 (6 bases). From germline, CDR1 is SGHRS and CDR2 YFSETQ. The CDR3 runs to 14 residues. Trimming left V 4 bases short and J 5 bases short, with 15 bases between. Here the CDR3 reads CASSVTSGETEAFF. The CDR3, as DNA: TGCGCCAGCAGCGTTACCTCAGGGGAAACTGAAGCTTTCTTT.

The chain links TRBV3-1 (or the pseudogene TRBV3-2) to TRBJ1-1, with D perhaps TRBD1 (6 bases). Germline-derived CDR1 and CDR2 are LGHDT and YNNKEL (reference sequence). Trimming stripped 3 bases from V and 5 bases from J, with 16 bases between. This CDR3 region has 15 residues. CDR3 residues: CASSHSRQGTTEAFF. CDR3 nucleotide sequence: TGTGCCAGCAGCCACTCCCGGCAGGGGACGACTGAAGCTTTCTTT.

This rearrangement joins TRBV28 to TRBJ2-1; TRBD2 agrees at 10 bases. The germline CDR1 and CDR2 sequences are MDHEN and SYDVKM. J lost 0 bases, V lost 5 bases, and 10 bases had no gene match. This CDR3 is 18 amino acids long. CDR3 in amino acids: CASSPGLAVLSSYNEQFF. The CDR3 DNA reads TGTGCCAGCAGTCCTGGACTAGCGGTTCTTAGCTCCTACAATGAGCAGTTCTTC.

The chain combines TRBV7-2 with TRBJ1-4; D is uncertain. Germline CDR1 is SGHTA and CDR2 is FQGNSA. The CDR3 sequence is 13 residues long. V was trimmed by 2 bases and J by 8 bases, leaving 9 bases between them. CDR3 in DNA: TGTGCCAGCAGCTTAATGGGGAGGGAAAAACTGTTTTTT. It codes for CASSLMGREKLFF.

The J gene is TRBJ2-7, the V gene TRBV5-1, with 7 bases fitting TRBD1. Trimming took 1 base from V and 2 from J; bases not matched to a gene: 30. Per germline, CDR1 SGHRS and CDR2 YFSETQ. The CDR3 is made up of 23 amino acids. CDR3 region: CASSLHDDELRQGNTTKTYEQYF. The DNA for the CDR3 is TGCGCCAGCAGCTTGCATGACGATGAGCTGAGACAGGGTAATACCACGAAAACCTACGAGCAGTACTTC.

This clone was detected only once. V usage is TRBV10-3 and J usage is TRBJ2-5; TRBD1 is a possible D gene (6 bases). Deletions cut 10 bases from V and 5 bases from J, with 17 bases between. The CDR3 runs 13 residues. Per the germline V gene, CDR1 is ENHRY and CDR2 is SYGVKD. CDR3 DNA: TGTGCCACCCGACAGGTCGGGACGGAGACCCAGTACTTC. Protein: CATRQVGTETQYF.

The chain links TRBV2 to TRBJ2-5, with 10 bases fitting TRBD2. This CDR3 is built from 15 residues. V lost 7 bases, J lost 1 base, and 6 bases stayed unmatched. Germline V CDR1 and CDR2: SNHLY, FYNNEI. CDR3 nucleotide sequence: TGTGCCAGCACCAAAGCGGGAGGGCCCCAAGAGACCCAGTACTTC. Protein sequence: CASTKAGGPQETQYF.

CDR3 region: CASIRGGAAEAFF. CDR3 coding DNA: TGTGCCAGCATCAGGGGAGGGGCGGCTGAAGCTTTCTTT. This sequence joins TRBV2 and TRBJ1-1, with D maybe TRBD1 (6 bases). The V end was cut by 7 bases, the J end by 6 bases, with 15 bases between. Germline CDR1 reads SNHLY; CDR2 reads FYNNEI. This CDR3 has 13 amino acids. The full variable domain, completed using reference TRBV2 and TRBJ1-1, is EPEVTQTPSHQVTQMGQEVILRCVPISNHLYFYWYRQILGQKVEFLVSFYNNEISEKSEIFDDQFSVERPDGSNFTLKIRSTKLEDSAMYFCASIRGGAAEAFFGQGTRLTVV.

This chain's CDR3 is CASSIPGWGEKLFF. The CDR3 nucleotides are TGTGCCAGCAGCATCCCAGGCTGGGGTGAAAAACTGTTTTTT. The J gene is TRBJ1-4, the V gene TRBV7-9; D gene uncertain. CDR1 and CDR2 from the germline V gene are SEHNR and FQNEAQ (reference sequence). The CDR3 is made up of 14 amino acids. The V end was cut by 5 bases, the J end by 7 bases, with 14 bases between. Full variable domain (rest looked up from reference TRBV7-9 and TRBJ1-4): DTGVSQNPRHKITKRGQNVTFRCDPISEHNRLYWYRQTLGQGPEFLTYFQNEAQLEKSRLLSDRFSAERPKGSFSTLEIQRTEQGDSAMYLCASSIPGWGEKLFFGSGTQLSVL.

This clone was seen once. This chain connects TRBV28 to TRBJ2-2; D possibly matches TRBD1 or TRBD2 (6 bases each). Germline CDR1 reads MDHEN; CDR2 reads SYDVKM. V lost 6 bases and J 5 bases, leaving 22 bases between the germline ends. This CDR3 region has 17 residues. The CDR3 loop reads CASRLIIQGAGTGELFF. DNA of the CDR3: TGTGCCAGCAGACTAATAATACAGGGTGCGGGGACCGGGGAGCTGTTTTTT. The variable domain in full, completed from reference TRBV28 and TRBJ2-2, reads DVKVTQSSRYLVKRTGEKVFLECVQDMDHENMFWYRQDPGLGLRLIYFSYDVKMKEKGDIPEGYSVSREKKERFSLILESASTNQTSMYLCASRLIIQGAGTGELFFGEGSRLTVL.

The genes are TRBV6-6 and TRBJ1-1, with 8 bases fitting TRBD1. CDR1 and CDR2 from the germline V gene are MNHNY and SVGAGI (reference sequence). This CDR3 comprises 14 residues. Trimming removed 7 bases from V and 5 bases from J; junction bases left unmatched: 9. CDR3 nucleotide sequence: TGTGCCAGCACCAGGGGGCTGCCGAAGACTGAAGCTTTCTTT. Amino acid sequence: CASTRGLPKTEAFF.

This chain uses TRBV6-4 with TRBJ1-5; TRBD1 matches at 11 bases. V lost 8 bases to trimming and J lost 7 bases; unmatched junction nucleotides: 4. Germline values: CDR1 MRHNA, CDR2 SNTAGT. The CDR3 spans 13 residues. CDR3 loop: CASGRTGGQPQHF. CDR3 DNA: TGTGCCAGCGGGCGGACAGGGGGCCAGCCCCAGCATTTT.

The V and J genes are TRBV12-3 or TRBV12-4 and TRBJ1-1; TRBD1 is a possible D gene (6 bases). V lost 3 bases and J lost 1, with 6 bases in between. The length of the CDR3 is 13 residues. The CDR3 here is CASSLTGNTEAFF. DNA for the CDR3: TGTGCCAGCAGTTTGACAGGGAACACTGAAGCTTTCTTT.

This clone was detected only a few times. The chain joins TRBV12-3 or TRBV12-4 to TRBJ2-5; D not resolved. The CDR3 extends over 13 amino acids. Trimming left V 2 bases short and J 4 bases short, with 8 bases between. CDR3 amino acids: CASSLRHGETQYF. The CDR3 bases are TGTGCCAGCAGTTTACGCCATGGAGAGACCCAGTACTTC.

This sequence joins TRBV4-2 and TRBJ1-4, with D possibly matching TRBD1 (6 bases). This CDR3 comprises 15 residues. The V gene's germline CDR1 is LGHNA and CDR2 YNFKEQ. Between the trimmed V and J ends, which lost 1 base and 2 bases, there was a span of 8 bases. CDR3: CASSQVRGTNEKLFF. The CDR3 DNA reads as TGTGCCAGCAGCCAAGTAAGGGGGACTAATGAAAAACTGTTTTTT.

This chain uses TRBV7-9 with TRBJ2-1; 8 positions match TRBD1. With V trimmed by 8 bases and J by 7 bases, 16 bases remained unmatched. The CDR3 sequence is 16 residues long. Germline V lookup: CDR1 SEHNR, CDR2 FQNEAQ (reference sequence). CDR3 DNA: TGTGCCAGCGGATTGACTCGGGCAGGGGGCGGGAATGAGCAGTTCTTC. This encodes CASGLTRAGGGNEQFF.

The V and J genes are TRBV3-1 (or the pseudogene TRBV3-2) and TRBJ2-7; the match to TRBD2 covers 7 bases. Per the germline V gene, CDR1 is LGHDT and CDR2 is YNNKEL (reference sequence). Trimming removed 4 bases from V and 0 bases from J; junction bases left unmatched: 6. The CDR3 is made up of 15 amino acids. The CDR3 sequence is CASSPTWEGSYEQYF. CDR3 in DNA: TGTGCCAGCAGCCCCACATGGGAGGGCTCCTACGAGCAGTACTTC.

This clone was counted a single time. This chain links TRBV6-2 or TRBV6-3 with TRBJ2-7; maybe TRBD1 (6 bases). Germline lookup yields CDR1 MNHEY and CDR2 SVGEGT. This CDR3 has 13 amino acids. Trimming pared 4 bases from V and 1 base from J, leaving 8 bases between. CDR3 sequence reads: CASSFGQSYEQYF. The CDR3, as DNA: TGTGCCAGCAGTTTTGGACAGTCCTACGAGCAGTACTTC.

This clone has a single count. The chain is built from TRBV28 and TRBJ2-1; D may match TRBD1 or TRBD2 (5 bases each). The CDR3 consists of 15 residues. CDR1 MDHEN and CDR2 SYDVKM come from the germline V gene. The V and J ends lost 3 bases and 5 bases respectively, with 14 bases between them. The CDR3 region has the DNA TGTGCCAGCAGTTTCGCAGGGAGCCGTAACAATGAGCAGTTCTTC. Translation: CASSFAGSRNNEQFF. The variable domain in full, completed from reference TRBV28 and TRBJ2-1, reads DVKVTQSSRYLVKRTGEKVFLECVQDMDHENMFWYRQDPGLGLRLIYFSYDVKMKEKGDIPEGYSVSREKKERFSLILESASTNQTSMYLCASSFAGSRNNEQFFGPGTRLTVL.

The chain recombines TRBV15 with TRBJ2-7; a possible D gene is TRBD1 (6 bases). Between the trimmed V and J ends, which lost 3 bases and 5 bases, there was a span of 11 bases. Germline lookup yields CDR1 LNHNV and CDR2 YYDKDF (reference sequence). This CDR3 has 13 residues. CDR3 in DNA: TGTGCCACCAGCAGCAGGGGTAAGAACGAGCAGTACTTC. The encoded protein is CATSSRGKNEQYF.